Listed below are T cell receptor beta chains from one sample, sequenced in a study of read filtering for tumor transcriptome and immune sequencing. MiXCR, run by TCRdb on the reads, gives a single entry per CDR3 protein. Of about 62,000 distinct CDR3 sequences listed, approximately 18% are singletons. Sequencing used a population of CD138-negative cells sorted from bone marrow. The receptors originated from a donor aged 40 or older with multiple myeloma. Each CDR3 is given without its conserved first and last residue.

v_call: TRBV11-2
j_call: TRBJ2-7
cdr3_aa: ASSSLAGGRREQY

v_call: TRBV20-1
j_call: TRBJ2-5
cdr3_aa: SAVKGETQY

v_call: TRBV29-1
j_call: TRBJ1-4
cdr3_aa: SGCSTRGQGYEKLF

v_call: TRBV20-1
j_call: TRBJ2-1
cdr3_aa: SARVAGANEQF

v_call: TRBV10-3
j_call: TRBJ1-1
cdr3_aa: AISEELPNTEAF

v_call: TRBV2
j_call: TRBJ2-7
cdr3_aa: ASSARDSSYEQY

v_call: TRBV20-1
j_call: TRBJ2-3
cdr3_aa: SASPDWSTDTQY

v_call: TRBV9
j_call: TRBJ2-1
cdr3_aa: ASSSRTSGVRNEQF

v_call: TRBV20-1
j_call: TRBJ1-5
cdr3_aa: SAGDSNQPQH

v_call: TRBV29-1
j_call: TRBJ2-4
cdr3_aa: SVHFGTIENIQY